This passage covers 11 T cell receptor beta chains from one sample sequenced in a study of shared clonotypes between healthy human individuals. Repertoires were generated with immunoSEQ multiplex PCR, while TCRdb's copy carries only in-frame clones and drops some. The table has approximately 1,000,000 clones, roughly 80% seen once. The sample was memory CD4+ T cells from PBMCs. Specified subset: CD45RA-negative fraction. The receptors come from a young man in good health. Some clones in this sample may be carry-over from other donors' samples.

This chain connects TRBV4-3 to TRBJ1-3; D ambiguous. Germline CDR1 and CDR2: LGHNA and YSLEER. This CDR3 contains 14 residues. With 4 bases removed from V and 2 bases from J, the gap between germline ends came to 9 bases. The CDR3 DNA sequence: TGCGCCAGCAGCCCGGACCGCACTGGAAACACCATATATTTT. It is translated as CASSPDRTGNTIYF.

The CDR3 DNA reads as TGCGCCAGCAAGCCTAGCGGGAGGACGGGAGAGACCCAGTACTTC. Its translation is CASKPSGRTGETQYF. The V and J genes are TRBV5-1 and TRBJ2-5, with 11 bases lining up with TRBD2. The CDR3 spans 15 residues. CDR1 SGHRS and CDR2 YFSETQ come from the germline V gene. V was pared by 6 bases and J by 4 bases, with 8 bases of the junction left unmatched. Full variable domain (rest looked up from reference TRBV5-1 and TRBJ2-5): KAGVTQTPRYLIKTRGQQVTLSCSPISGHRSVSWYQQTPGQGLQFLFEYFSETQRNKGNFPGRFSGRQFSNSRSEMNVSTLELGDSALYLCASKPSGRTGETQYFGPGTRLLVL.

The rearrangement links TRBV7-2 to TRBJ2-1; possibly TRBD1 or TRBD2 for D (5 bases each). This CDR3 comprises 14 residues. Germline V lookup: CDR1 SGHTA, CDR2 FQGNSA. V lost 5 bases and J 12 bases, leaving 20 bases between the germline ends. The CDR3 bases are TGTGCCAGCAGCCCTTCGGGGCACGATGGGTGGCAGTTCTTC. Translated: CASSPSGHDGWQFF.

The chain joins TRBV29-1 to TRBJ2-7; D may be TRBD2 (6 bases). The CDR3 length is 13 residues. The V gene lost 5 bases and the J gene lost 3 bases, with 14 bases spanning the gap. Germline loops: CDR1 SQVTM, CDR2 ANQGSEA. The CDR3 sequence: CSVREAHHYEQYF. As DNA, the CDR3 is TGCAGCGTTAGGGAGGCGCACCACTACGAGCAGTACTTC.

Note on this clone: This may be a read error: a much more frequent sequence differs by one nucleotide. Other DNA sequences in this specimen translate into the identical CDR3. The rearrangement uses TRBV18 and TRBJ1-1; weak D call: TRBD1 (6 bases). Looked up from germline, CDR1 is KGHSH and CDR2 is LQKENI. The CDR3 is made up of 14 amino acids. Written as DNA, the CDR3 is TGTGCCAGCTCACCTGGCGGGGGCGTCACTGAAGCGTTCTTT. Its protein is CASSPGGGVTEAFF.

Comment on this clone: A read error may explain this, as a much larger clone is one base away. At the DNA level, this CDR3 is encoded by other sequences in the same sample as well. The chain couples TRBV5-4 to TRBJ2-3; D is possibly TRBD2 (5 bases). This CDR3 spans 12 amino acids. Germline V gene lookup returns CDR1 SGHNT and CDR2 YYREEE (reference sequence). V lost 2 bases, J lost 6 bases, and 7 bases lay in between. As DNA, the CDR3 is TGTGCCAGCAGCTTTTCGGGGGATACGCAGTATTTT. Translation: CASSFSGDTQYF.

The chain couples TRBV5-4 to TRBJ2-7, with 7 bases identical to TRBD2. In germline, CDR1 is SGHNT, CDR2 YYREEE (reference sequence). The trim removed 4 bases at V and 1 base at J, leaving 11 bases unmatched. The length of the CDR3 is 16 residues. CDR3 region: CASSLKRGSISYEQYF. Written as DNA, the CDR3 is TGTGCCAGCAGCCTCAAGCGGGGCTCAATTTCCTACGAGCAGTACTTC.

The gene calls are TRBV6-6 and TRBJ2-2, with D uncertain. V was cut by 6 bases and J by 0 bases, with 14 bases left in between. The CDR3 has 16 residues. Germline lookup yields CDR1 MNHNY and CDR2 SVGAGI (reference sequence). In DNA form, the CDR3 reads TGTGCCAGCAGCCAAGTGTTAGCTCCGAACACCGGGGAGCTGTTTTTT. Its translation is CASSQVLAPNTGELFF.

CDR3 protein: CASSQERTGPTSGNTIYF. The CDR3 coding sequence is TGCGCCAGCAGCCAAGAGAGGACAGGACCGACCTCTGGAAACACCATATATTTT. This chain links TRBV4-3 with TRBJ1-3; 7 nucleotides line up with TRBD1. The CDR3 is made up of 18 amino acids. The V gene end was trimmed by 0 bases and the J gene end by 0 bases; junction bases not matched to a gene: 8. In germline, CDR1 is LGHNA, CDR2 YSLEER.

The chain combines TRBV7-2 with TRBJ2-6; D uncertain. Deletions cut 7 bases from V and 1 base from J, with 8 bases between. From germline, CDR1 is SGHTA and CDR2 FQGNSA. The CDR3 totals 14 residues. The CDR3 DNA reads TGTGCCAGCACTGATGCGTCTGGGGCCAACGTCCTGACTTTC. It is translated as CASTDASGANVLTF.

The V call is TRBV7-6, the J call TRBJ1-1; D might be TRBD1 (5 bases). The V gene's germline CDR1 is SGHVS and CDR2 FNYEAQ. The CDR3 sequence is 15 residues long. Trimming cost V 5 bases and J 1 base, with 14 bases left between them. The CDR3 sequence is CASSEWGTANTEAFF. In DNA, the CDR3 is TGTGCCAGCAGCGAGTGGGGGACGGCGAACACTGAAGCTTTCTTT.